Shown below are 6 T cell receptor beta chains from a single sample sequenced in a study of cytomegalovirus exposure and HLA in healthy donors. The study ran its PCR with 60 Vbeta and 13 Jbeta primers. Only in-frame clones appear in the TCRdb table, and some are missing; sequencing was by immunoSEQ multiplex PCR. Found here are about 130,000 clones, approximately 84% of them singletons; the top ten hold 2.5% to 3%. Sequencing input: PBMCs. These receptors were collected from a boy aged 2-15 years in good health and CMV-seronegative.

This chain links TRBV18 with TRBJ2-3, with 8 positions matching TRBD2. The CDR3 loop spans 13 amino acids. From germline, CDR1 is KGHSH and CDR2 LQKENI. J lost 10 bases, V lost 2 bases, and 5 bases had no gene match. Here the CDR3 reads CASSPKTGGAQYF. The CDR3 DNA reads TGTGCCAGCTCACCAAAGACGGGAGGGGCGCAGTATTTT. Full variable domain (outside the CDR3, taken from reference TRBV18 and TRBJ2-3): NAGVMQNPRHLVRRRGQEARLRCSPMKGHSHVYWYRQLPEEGLKFMVYLQKENIIDESGMPKERFSAEFPKEGPSILRIQQVVRGDSAAYFCASSPKTGGAQYFGPGTRLTVL.

Here the CDR3 reads CAWSVTGGTYEQYF. CDR3 nucleotide sequence: TGTGCCTGGAGTGTCACGGGGGGAACCTACGAGCAGTACTTC. V and J are TRBV30 and TRBJ2-7; TRBD2 agrees at 7 bases. CDR1 and CDR2 from the germline V gene are GTSNPN and SVGIG (reference sequence). The CDR3 contains 14 residues. With 0 bases clipped from V and 2 bases from J, the junction kept 4 bases outside the gene matches.

This chain joins TRBV7-9 and TRBJ2-1; 7 bases line up with TRBD1. The germline gives CDR1 SEHNR, CDR2 FQNEAQ (reference sequence). Trimming at V came to 5 bases and at J to 0 bases, leaving 10 bases not matched to a gene. The CDR3 spans 17 residues. CDR3 protein: CASSLRDSPYSYNEQFF. DNA for the CDR3: TGTGCCAGCAGCCTCCGGGACAGCCCATACTCCTACAATGAGCAGTTCTTC.

V and J are TRBV6-1 and TRBJ2-3; 10 positions match TRBD2. Germline V lookup: CDR1 MNHNS, CDR2 SASEGT. J lost 3 bases, V lost 8 bases, and 8 bases had no gene match. CDR3 length: 15 amino acids. The CDR3 here is CASELAGPTTDTQYF. The CDR3 nucleotides are TGTGCCAGCGAACTAGCGGGACCTACTACAGATACGCAGTATTTT.

This clone appeared a few times. V is TRBV4-2 and J is TRBJ2-5; maybe TRBD2 (7 bases). CDR1 and CDR2 from the germline V gene are LGHNA and YNFKEQ. V was trimmed by 4 bases and J by 4 bases, leaving 19 bases between them. CDR3 size: 16 residues. The CDR3 DNA reads TGTGCCAGCAGCCCCCGCCCGGCAGGGGAGGGAGAGACCCAGTACTTC. Its translation is CASSPRPAGEGETQYF.

The chain employs TRBV30 and TRBJ1-1; D is possibly TRBD1 (5 bases). CDR1 and CDR2 from the germline V gene are GTSNPN and SVGIG (reference sequence). V lost 3 bases and J 1 base, leaving 6 bases between the germline ends. The CDR3 has 12 residues. CDR3 sequence (DNA): TGTGCCTGGAGACAGGAGAACACTGAAGCTTTCTTT. It is translated as CAWRQENTEAFF.